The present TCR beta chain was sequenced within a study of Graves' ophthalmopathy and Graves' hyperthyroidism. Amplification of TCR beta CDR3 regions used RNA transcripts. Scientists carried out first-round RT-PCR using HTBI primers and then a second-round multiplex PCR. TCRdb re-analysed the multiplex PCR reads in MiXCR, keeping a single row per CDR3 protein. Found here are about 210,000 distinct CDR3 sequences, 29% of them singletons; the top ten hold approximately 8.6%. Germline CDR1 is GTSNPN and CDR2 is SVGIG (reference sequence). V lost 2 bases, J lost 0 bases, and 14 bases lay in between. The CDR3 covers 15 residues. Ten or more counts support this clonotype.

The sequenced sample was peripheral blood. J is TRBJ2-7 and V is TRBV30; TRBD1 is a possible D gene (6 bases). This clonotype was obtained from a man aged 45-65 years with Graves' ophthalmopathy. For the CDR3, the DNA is TGTGCCTGGAGTCGAGACAGGTTAACCTCCTACGAGCAGTACTTC. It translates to CAWSRDRLTSYEQYF. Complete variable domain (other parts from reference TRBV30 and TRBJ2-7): SQTIHQWPATLVQPVGSPLSLECTVEGTSNPNLYWYRQAAGRGLQLLFYSVGIGQISSEVPQNLSASRPQDRQFILSSKKLLLSDSGFYLCAWSRDRLTSYEQYFGPGTRLTVT.